The 28 T cell receptor beta chains presented below share a single source sample, sequenced in a study of blood T cell repertoires in COVID-19. Sequencing used immunoSEQ multiplex PCR; TCRdb keeps in-frame clones, though not all of them. Found here are fewer than 25,000 clones, around 87% of them singletons; the top ten hold roughly 23%. The source material was peripheral blood. These receptors were collected from a human donor with active COVID-19. The donor label of this sample is uncertain.

Only a few counts were recorded for this clone. The chain recombines TRBV29-1 with TRBJ2-3, with D uncertain. Germline V gene data show CDR1 as SQVTM and CDR2 as ANQGSEA. V gave up 7 bases and J gave up 2 bases, with 7 bases separating them. The CDR3 runs 11 residues. The CDR3 region has the DNA TGCAGCGCCGGGTTCACAGATACGCAGTATTTT. It specifies CSAGFTDTQYF.

This chain links TRBV30 with TRBJ2-2; TRBD2 matches 8 bases. Germline V gene sequence: CDR1 GTSNPN, CDR2 SVGIG (reference sequence). V lost 4 bases to trimming and J lost 0 bases; unmatched junction nucleotides: 10. The CDR3 runs to 17 residues. In nucleotides, the CDR3 is TGTGCCTGGAACCCGTGGAGCGGGGGCGCGAACACCGGGGAGCTGTTTTTT. Protein sequence: CAWNPWSGGANTGELFF.

V and J are TRBV4-1 and TRBJ2-7; the match to TRBD2 covers 11 bases. V shed 0 bases and J 2 bases; nucleotides not matched to a gene: 9. The germline V gene encodes CDR1 MGHRA and CDR2 YSYEKL. The CDR3 is 18 amino acids. For the CDR3, the DNA is TGCGCCAGCAGCCAAGATCGGGGGGCTAGCGGGGGGACCTACGAGCAGTACTTC. Translation gives CASSQDRGASGGTYEQYF.

The chain has TRBV28 and TRBJ1-4; D is unresolved. The CDR3 length is 11 residues. Trimming removed 3 bases at V and 7 bases at J, with 3 bases between. The germline CDR1 and CDR2 sequences are MDHEN and SYDVKM. In DNA form, the CDR3 reads TGTGCCAGCAGTTTCCTTGAAAAACTGTTTTTT. Translated: CASSFLEKLFF. Complete variable domain (other parts from reference TRBV28 and TRBJ1-4): DVKVTQSSRYLVKRTGEKVFLECVQDMDHENMFWYRQDPGLGLRLIYFSYDVKMKEKGDIPEGYSVSREKKERFSLILESASTNQTSMYLCASSFLEKLFFGSGTQLSVL.

A single count supports this clone. This rearrangement joins TRBV2 to TRBJ1-1; 9 bases agree with TRBD1. CDR1 and CDR2 (germline): SNHLY, FYNNEI. This CDR3 contains 16 residues. The trim removed 2 bases at V and 0 bases at J, leaving 4 bases unmatched. The CDR3 region is CASSEWDRVMNTEAFF. The CDR3 nucleotides are TGTGCCAGCAGTGAATGGGACAGGGTTATGAACACTGAAGCTTTCTTT.

V gene TRBV5-1 combines with J gene TRBJ2-1; TRBD2 is a possible D gene (5 bases). V was cut by 2 bases and J by 0 bases, with 18 bases left in between. The CDR3 is 18 amino acids. The germline V gene has CDR1 SGHRS and CDR2 YFSETQ. The CDR3 sequence is CASSLKRTYPSSYNEQFF. CDR3 in DNA: TGCGCCAGCAGCTTAAAGAGGACTTACCCGAGCTCCTACAATGAGCAGTTCTTC.

This chain uses TRBV18 with TRBJ1-1, with TRBD1 matching 10 bases. Per germline, CDR1 KGHSH and CDR2 LQKENI. Trimming cost V 3 bases and J 11 bases; bases outside gene matches: 12. This CDR3 is built from 15 residues. The CDR3 region is CASSPPSTGGEMAFF. The CDR3 DNA reads TGTGCCAGCTCACCTCCCTCGACAGGGGGCGAAATGGCTTTCTTT.

This rearrangement joins TRBV5-1 to TRBJ2-3, with D hard to call. The germline CDR1 and CDR2 sequences are SGHRS and YFSETQ. Trimming took off 0 bases at V and 0 bases at J, with 14 bases between the two ends. The CDR3 covers 17 residues. This chain's CDR3 is CASSLDLLFYSTDTQYF. In DNA form, the CDR3 reads TGCGCCAGCAGCTTGGATTTACTTTTTTATAGCACAGATACGCAGTATTTT.

Concerning this clone itself: A read error may account for a junction end that differs from germline. The V call is TRBV5-1, the J call TRBJ2-1, with a weak D call TRBD1 (5 bases). The CDR3 is made up of 15 amino acids. In germline, CDR1 is SGHRS, CDR2 YFSETQ. DNA of the CDR3: TGCGCCAGCAGCTTGGAGGGGTTCTCCAACAATGAGCAGTTCTTC. Translating gives CASSLEGFSNNEQFF.

The chain recombines TRBV5-1 with TRBJ2-5, with 8 bases identical to TRBD2. Germline V lookup: CDR1 SGHRS, CDR2 YFSETQ. The CDR3 covers 15 residues. With V trimmed by 6 bases and J by 5 bases, 12 bases remained unmatched. The CDR3 sequence: CASIGLAGVGETQYF. In DNA, the CDR3 is TGCGCCAGCATAGGGCTAGCGGGTGTTGGGGAGACCCAGTACTTC.

In nucleotides, the CDR3 is TGTGCCAGCAGCGTCCCGCTAGCGGGAGGAAATGAGCAGTTCTTC. The encoded protein is CASSVPLAGGNEQFF. The V and J genes are TRBV7-2 and TRBJ2-1, with 11 bases aligning to TRBD2. The length of the CDR3 is 15 residues. With 5 bases clipped from V and 7 bases from J, the junction kept 7 bases outside the gene matches. The germline gives CDR1 SGHTA, CDR2 FQGNSA.

The J gene is TRBJ2-5, the V gene TRBV11-2; no reliable D call. This CDR3 comprises 13 residues. Between the trimmed V and J ends, which lost 0 bases and 4 bases, there was a span of 6 bases. In germline, CDR1 is SGHAT, CDR2 FQNNGV. Written as DNA, the CDR3 is TGTGCCAGCAGCTTAGACCCCAGAGAGACCCAGTACTTC. Amino acid sequence: CASSLDPRETQYF.

This chain links TRBV29-1 with TRBJ1-4; D call uncertain. The CDR3 is 10 amino acids. Trimming cost V 6 bases and J 13 bases, with 12 bases left between them. Germline V gene sequence: CDR1 SQVTM, CDR2 ANQGSEA. The CDR3 sequence is CSVREERLFF. CDR3 nucleotide sequence: TGCAGCGTAAGGGAGGAACGACTGTTTTTT.

This clone was seen a single time. The chain links TRBV3-1 (or the pseudogene TRBV3-2) to TRBJ1-5; D is ambiguous. The CDR3 has 14 residues. Trimming removed 1 base at V and 4 bases at J, with 8 bases between. In germline, CDR1 is LGHDT, CDR2 YNNKEL (reference sequence). CDR3 nucleotide sequence: TGTGCCAGCAGCCAAGCGTCGGGAAATCAGCCCCAGCATTTT. Translated, it gives CASSQASGNQPQHF.

The chain recombines TRBV6-4 with TRBJ2-1; D not certain. The CDR3 runs 13 residues. Germline loops: CDR1 MRHNA, CDR2 SNTAGT. Trimming stripped 5 bases from V and 0 bases from J, with 5 bases between. The CDR3 protein is CASSLSSYNEQFF. For the CDR3, the DNA is TGTGCCAGCAGTCTCAGCTCCTACAATGAGCAGTTCTTC.

The gene calls are TRBV19 and TRBJ2-7; 10 bases line up with TRBD1. V dropped 6 bases and J dropped 4; count of bases not matched to a gene: 9. CDR1 is LNHDA and CDR2 is SQIVND in the germline V gene (reference sequence). This CDR3 has 15 residues. DNA of the CDR3: TGTGCCAGTAGGGACGGGACAGGGGCTCGGTACGAGCAGTACTTC. Its translation is CASRDGTGARYEQYF.

This clone was detected only a few times. The chain is built from TRBV5-1 and TRBJ1-3; D possibly corresponds to TRBD1 (6 bases). The germline V gene encodes CDR1 SGHRS and CDR2 YFSETQ. The V gene lost 5 bases and the J gene lost 3 bases, with 18 bases spanning the gap. The CDR3 loop spans 16 amino acids. The CDR3 bases are TGCGCCAGCAGTTCGTCAGGGGCAGGGGTTGGAAACACCATATATTTT. Its translation is CASSSSGAGVGNTIYF.

The chain carries TRBV7-2 and TRBJ2-3; unclear D gene. Germline values: CDR1 SGHTA, CDR2 FQGNSA. The V end lost 1 base, the J end lost 2 bases, and 4 bases lay between the germline ends. This CDR3 has 13 amino acids. The DNA of the CDR3 is TGTGCCAGCAGCTTAGTCCACACAGATACGCAGTATTTT. This encodes CASSLVHTDTQYF.

V and J are TRBV18 and TRBJ2-5; 11 nucleotides match TRBD1. Germline V lookup: CDR1 KGHSH, CDR2 LQKENI. The CDR3 loop spans 17 amino acids. After removal of 3 bases from V and 3 bases from J, the junction contained 9 bases not matched to a gene. Here the CDR3 reads CASSPQFGTGGKETQYF. The DNA of the CDR3 is TGTGCCAGCTCACCGCAATTCGGGACAGGGGGTAAAGAGACCCAGTACTTC.

The rearrangement joins TRBV10-3 to TRBJ1-6, with 7 bases matching TRBD1. CDR3 length equals 15 residues. CDR1 is ENHRY and CDR2 is SYGVKD in the germline V gene. V lost 2 bases, J lost 10 bases, and 8 bases stayed unmatched. This chain's CDR3 is CAISEQGQGGSPLHF. As DNA, the CDR3 is TGTGCCATCAGTGAGCAGGGGCAGGGGGGCTCACCCCTCCACTTT.

The rearrangement uses TRBV14 and TRBJ2-1, with D maybe TRBD2 (5 bases). The length of the CDR3 is 13 residues. Trimming left V 0 bases short and J 10 bases short, with 10 bases between. From germline, CDR1 is SGHDN and CDR2 FVKESK. The CDR3 spells CASSQEGGLEQFF. CDR3 sequence (DNA): TGTGCCAGCAGCCAAGAGGGTGGACTGGAGCAGTTCTTC.

The gene calls are TRBV28 and TRBJ2-7, with D perhaps TRBD2 (5 bases). Germline CDR1 and CDR2: MDHEN and SYDVKM. V gave up 5 bases and J gave up 3 bases, with 26 bases separating them. The CDR3 runs 18 residues. The CDR3 DNA follows: TGTGCCAGCAGTCTAGCCCCTAACCGACGGCGCACGCGCTACGAGCAGTACTTC. Its translation: CASSLAPNRRRTRYEQYF.

This clone is a singleton in its sample. The chain couples TRBV7-9 to TRBJ1-1; a possible D gene is TRBD1 (6 bases). Germline V gene data show CDR1 as SEHNR and CDR2 as FQNEAQ (reference sequence). Trimming stripped 5 bases from V and 0 bases from J, with 25 bases between. This CDR3 has 19 residues. In DNA form, the CDR3 reads TGTGCCAGCAGCCCGTCGGACAGCCGAGTAAAATATATGAACACTGAAGCTTTCTTT. Its protein product is CASSPSDSRVKYMNTEAFF.

The chain has TRBV27 and TRBJ2-7; TRBD2 agrees at 8 bases. CDR3 length: 13 amino acids. With 6 bases clipped from V and 2 bases from J, the junction kept 3 bases outside the gene matches. The germline V gene encodes CDR1 MNHEY and CDR2 SMNVEV (reference sequence). This CDR3 reads CASRQRETYEQYF. The CDR3 coding sequence is TGTGCCAGCAGGCAGCGGGAGACCTACGAGCAGTACTTC.

The chain has TRBV29-1 and TRBJ2-5; TRBD2 is a possible D gene (5 bases). With 3 bases removed from V and 4 bases from J, the gap between germline ends came to 9 bases. The CDR3 is 12 residues long. CDR1 SQVTM and CDR2 ANQGSEA come from the germline V gene. This chain's CDR3 is CSVDPSLETQYF. The CDR3 region has the DNA TGCAGCGTTGACCCTAGCTTAGAGACCCAGTACTTC.

J is TRBJ2-1 and V is TRBV4-2; D may be TRBD2 (6 bases). V was pared by 1 base and J by 6 bases, with 10 bases between. CDR1 and CDR2 from the germline V gene are LGHNA and YNFKEQ. The CDR3 is made up of 14 amino acids. CDR3 amino acids: CASSQVGTLNEQFF. The CDR3 nucleotides are TGTGCCAGCAGCCAAGTCGGGACTCTCAATGAGCAGTTCTTC.

The chain employs TRBV11-3 and TRBJ1-2; possibly TRBD1 for D (5 bases). Trimming took off 3 bases at V and 4 bases at J, with 12 bases between the two ends. CDR3 length equals 14 residues. Germline V gives CDR1 SGHNT, CDR2 YENEEA. The CDR3 loop is CASSLGGASYGYTF. In nucleotides, the CDR3 is TGTGCCAGCAGCTTGGGAGGGGCATCCTATGGCTACACCTTC.

This rearrangement joins TRBV27 to TRBJ1-1; D remains ambiguous. The CDR3 has 11 residues. Trimming removed 4 bases at V and 8 bases at J, with 8 bases between. The germline V gene has CDR1 MNHEY and CDR2 SMNVEV (reference sequence). This CDR3 reads CASSSVGEAFF. The DNA for the CDR3 is TGTGCCAGCAGTTCGGTCGGGGAAGCTTTCTTT.